This TCR beta chain was identified in a study of T-cell reconstitution after alpha-beta-depleted transplantation in children. Unique molecular identifiers were built into the TCRbeta library. One entry per CDR3 protein results from TCRdb running MiXCR on the PCR reads. Of 250,000 to 350,000 distinct CDR3 sequences in the sample, 9.9% were seen once. CDR1 is LNHDA and CDR2 is SQIVND in the germline V gene (reference sequence). The CDR3 covers 15 residues. Trimming shortened V by 3 bases and J by 2 bases, and 10 bases separated the two germline ends. This chain joins TRBV19 and TRBJ2-2, with D tentatively TRBD1 (6 bases). Here the sequenced sample was PBMCs from the stem cell graft donor, taken from the stem cell graft. This clonotype was obtained from a human donor who donated a stem cell graft to a child with SCID. The CDR3 DNA sequence: TGTGCCAGTAGTATTGCACAGGGTAACACCGGGGAGCTGTTTTTT. Amino acid sequence: CASSIAQGNTGELFF.